Below are 11 T cell receptor beta chains sequenced from a single sample in a study of T cells in Graves' hyperthyroidism and ophthalmopathy. It was RNA transcripts that yielded the amplified TCR beta CDR3 regions. The TCR CDR3 first-round RT-PCR relied on the HTBI primer set. Using its own MiXCR run on the multiplex PCR reads, TCRdb lists one record per CDR3 protein. The sample records roughly 360,000 distinct CDR3 sequences, roughly 12% being singletons. The sequencing sample was made of blood. These receptors all stem from a man aged 25-40 years with Graves' hyperthyroidism that later progressed to Graves' ophthalmopathy.

J is TRBJ1-4 and V is TRBV18; 9 nucleotides agree with TRBD1. Germline values: CDR1 KGHSH, CDR2 LQKENI. The CDR3 sequence is 15 residues long. J was trimmed by 7 bases and V by 2 bases; bases with no gene match: 5. CDR3 in amino acids: CASSPSQGAREKLFF. The CDR3 DNA sequence: TGTGCCAGCTCACCATCACAGGGGGCGCGTGAAAAACTGTTTTTT. The full variable domain, its missing parts supplied by reference TRBV18 and TRBJ1-4, is NAGVMQNPRHLVRRRGQEARLRCSPMKGHSHVYWYRQLPEEGLKFMVYLQKENIIDESGMPKERFSAEFPKEGPSILRIQQVVRGDSAAYFCASSPSQGAREKLFFGSGTQLSVL.

This clonotype has at least ten counts. The chain recombines TRBV7-3 with TRBJ2-7; tentative D call: TRBD1 (6 bases). The length of the CDR3 is 15 residues. The V and J ends lost 4 bases and 2 bases respectively, with 15 bases between them. CDR1 and CDR2 from the germline V gene are SGHTA and FQGTGA. This CDR3 is CASSSGTQRTYEQYF. As DNA, the CDR3 is TGTGCCAGCAGCTCGGGGACACAAAGGACCTACGAGCAGTACTTC.

This clonotype was seen a few times. The rearrangement links TRBV10-3 to TRBJ1-6; 10 positions agree with TRBD1. Looked up from germline, CDR1 is ENHRY and CDR2 is SYGVKD. The CDR3 runs 15 residues. The V segment lost 4 bases and the J segment 9 bases; nucleotides outside the gene matches: 6. CDR3 nucleotides: TGTGCCATCAGTGGGTTGGGACAGGGGTTTTCACCCCTCCACTTT. Its translation: CAISGLGQGFSPLHF.

As regards this clonotype: This could be a read error, since a much larger clone is one nucleotide away. J is TRBJ1-2 and V is TRBV7-9; 10 bases align to TRBD1. Looked up from germline, CDR1 is SEHNR and CDR2 is FQNEAQ (reference sequence). V shed 5 bases, J shed 6 bases, and the junction held 3 bases outside the gene matches. The CDR3 is 13 residues long. The CDR3 DNA reads TGTGCCAGCAGCACCGGGACAGGGGATGGCTACACCTTC. Its protein is CASSTGTGDGYTF. The complete variable domain, with remaining parts taken from reference TRBV7-9 and TRBJ1-2, reads DTGVSQNPRHKITKRGQNVTFRCDPISEHNRLYWYRQTLGQGPEFLTYFQNEAQLEKSRLLSDRFSAERPKGSFSTLEIQRTEQGDSAMYLCASSTGTGDGYTFGSGTRLTVV.

The chain combines TRBV10-2 with TRBJ2-3, with 14 bases aligning to TRBD2. V lost 4 bases, J lost 4 bases, and 7 bases stayed unmatched. Germline CDR1 is WSHSY and CDR2 is SAAADI. The length of the CDR3 is 17 residues. The CDR3 DNA is TGCGCCAGCAGTGGCCCGGGACTAGCGGGGGTGGCAGATACGCAGTATTTT. It yields the protein CASSGPGLAGVADTQYF.

The chain couples TRBV19 to TRBJ1-1, with D possibly matching TRBD1 (5 bases). This CDR3 is 13 amino acids long. Between the trimmed V and J ends, which lost 2 bases and 5 bases, there was a span of 9 bases. CDR1 LNHDA and CDR2 SQIVND come from the germline V gene (reference sequence). CDR3 in DNA: TGTGCCAGTAGTATATGGGGGGTGACTGAAGCTTTCTTT. Protein: CASSIWGVTEAFF.

This clonotype appeared a few times. The V gene is TRBV7-8, the J gene TRBJ2-5, with 9 bases lining up with TRBD2. Germline lookup yields CDR1 SGHVS and CDR2 FQNEAQ. Germline trimming cut 5 bases from V and 4 bases from J; bases unmatched to any gene: 11. The CDR3 has 16 amino acids. CDR3 protein: CASSRGGGAFPETQYF. In DNA, the CDR3 is TGTGCCAGCAGCCGCGGCGGGGGGGCCTTTCCAGAGACCCAGTACTTC. Combining the CDR3 with reference TRBV7-8 and TRBJ2-5 gives the whole variable domain GAGVSQSPRYKVAKRGQDVALRCDPISGHVSLFWYQQALGQGPEFLTYFQNEAQLDKSGLPSDRFFAERPEGSVSTLKIQRTQQEDSAVYLCASSRGGGAFPETQYFGPGTRLLVL.

In its sample, this clonotype was seen many times. The chain couples TRBV28 to TRBJ1-1; D ambiguous. The CDR3 totals 12 residues. CDR1 and CDR2 from the germline V gene are MDHEN and SYDVKM. V was pared by 6 bases and J by 4 bases, with 9 bases between. The DNA for the CDR3 is TGTGCCAGCAGCTCCACACTCACTGAAGCTTTCTTT. Its protein product is CASSSTLTEAFF.

This clonotype has a count of ten or more. This chain connects TRBV11-1 to TRBJ2-1; weak D call: TRBD2 (6 bases). The CDR3 sequence is 15 residues long. Germline V CDR1 and CDR2: SGHAT, FQDESV (reference sequence). V was cut by 3 bases and J by 10 bases, with 19 bases left in between. CDR3 amino acids: CASSFVAGGAGEQFF. The CDR3 nucleotides are TGTGCCAGCAGCTTTGTGGCAGGAGGGGCGGGAGAGCAGTTCTTC.

This clonotype was observed at least ten times. J is TRBJ1-5 and V is TRBV5-6; D gene ambiguous. Trimming took 4 bases from V and 7 from J, leaving 9 bases between them. Germline V gene sequence: CDR1 SGHDT, CDR2 YYEEEE. The CDR3 totals 12 residues. The CDR3 sequence is CASSTKPQPQHF. CDR3 nucleotides: TGTGCCAGCAGCACAAAGCCCCAGCCCCAGCATTTT.

This clonotype was observed a handful of times. V is TRBV5-1 and J is TRBJ2-1, with no clear D. Between the trimmed V and J ends, which lost 0 bases and 2 bases, there was a span of 9 bases. The CDR3 contains 15 residues. Germline CDR1 SGHRS, CDR2 YFSETQ. The CDR3 sequence: CASSLGGDTYNEQFF. The CDR3 coding sequence is TGCGCCAGCAGCTTGGGTGGGGATACCTACAATGAGCAGTTCTTC.